A selection of T cell receptor beta chains follows, all from one sample in a study of low-dose radiotherapy and immunotherapy resistance in tumors. TCRdb passed the reads through MiXCR, listing each CDR3 protein once. The sample carries 75,000 to 95,000 distinct CDR3 sequences, 9% to 9.5% recorded once. Sequenced material: PBMCs, taken before treatment. The receptors derive from a male donor with prostate cancer. CDR3s include the opening cysteine and the closing phenylalanine or tryptophan. A D gene is named only where the DNA matches it firmly. Expanded clones get a size class; other rows say once, few or many, or leave the size out.

V	size	J	length	D	CDR3	DNA
TRBV11-2	many	TRBJ2-3	14	.	CASSSQGYTDTQYF	TGTGCCAGCAGCTCACAGGGCTACACAGATACGCAGTATTTT
TRBV4-3	many	TRBJ2-7	13	.	CASSQVPYYEQYF	TGCGCCAGCAGCCAAGTCCCGTACTACGAGCAGTACTTC
TRBV5-5	many	TRBJ1-2	17	.	CASSVTPQGGSGYGYTF	TGTGCCAGCAGCGTAACCCCACAGGGAGGTAGTGGCTATGGCTACACCTTC
TRBV29-1	many	TRBJ2-3	15	TRBD1	CSVAGGQGAPDTQYF	TGCAGCGTCGCGGGAGGACAGGGGGCCCCAGATACGCAGTATTTT
TRBV20-1	many	TRBJ1-4	11	.	CSARGPGKLFF	TGCAGTGCTCGAGGACCTGGAAAACTGTTTTTT
TRBV7-9	many	TRBJ2-3	15	TRBD1	CASSPQTGGTDTQYF	TGTGCCAGCAGCCCGCAGACAGGGGGCACAGATACGCAGTATTTT
TRBV3-1	many	TRBJ1-3	14	TRBD1	CASSIQGTGNTIYF	TGTGCCAGCAGTATACAGGGGACTGGAAACACCATATATTTT
TRBV3-1	many	TRBJ2-1	16	.	CASSQDLGGSGNEQFF	TGTGCCAGCAGCCAAGATCTGGGCGGTTCTGGCAATGAGCAGTTCTTC
TRBV5-8	many	TRBJ2-5	16	.	CASSPTDRGAGVAQYF	TGTGCCAGCAGCCCGACGGACAGGGGAGCGGGAGTGGCCCAGTACTTC
TRBV2	many	TRBJ1-2	14	.	CASSDGQSDYGYTF	TGTGCCAGCAGTGATGGGCAGTCAGACTATGGCTACACCTTC
TRBV7-8	many	TRBJ2-2	16	TRBD2	CASSLTSGQLSGELFF	TGTGCCAGCAGCTTGACTAGCGGCCAATTGTCCGGGGAGCTGTTTTTT
TRBV19	many	TRBJ1-5	16	.	CASSTAAGVSNQPQHF	TGTGCCAGTAGTACGGCCGCAGGGGTGAGCAATCAGCCCCAGCATTTT
TRBV28	many	TRBJ2-1	14	.	CASSLMASYNEQFF	TGTGCCAGCAGTTTAATGGCCTCCTACAATGAGCAGTTCTTC
TRBV20-1	many	TRBJ2-5	15	.	CSARASQGYQETQYF	TGCAGTGCTAGAGCGTCCCAGGGGTACCAAGAGACCCAGTACTTC
TRBV7-2	many	TRBJ2-1	13	.	CASSLAYEGLEFF	TGTGCCAGCAGCTTAGCGTATGAGGGCTTGGAGTTCTTC
TRBV5-4	many	TRBJ2-2	15	.	CASSPPDRTTGELFF	TGTGCCAGCAGCCCCCCAGATCGAACAACCGGGGAGCTGTTTTTT
TRBV5-5	many	TRBJ2-7	14	.	CASSLGSGLDEQYF	TGTGCCAGCAGCTTGGGGTCAGGGCTGGACGAGCAGTACTTC
TRBV24-1	.	TRBJ2-7	14	.	CATSDLNSPGKEYF	TGTGCCACCAGTGATTTGAATTCCCCGGGAAAAGAGTACTTC
TRBV15	many	TRBJ2-1	18	TRBD2	CATSRDFHSGSAYNEQFF	TGTGCCACCAGCAGAGATTTTCATAGCGGGAGCGCCTACAATGAGCAGTTCTTC
TRBV29-1	many	TRBJ2-2	15	TRBD2	CSVEPRESGTGELFF	TGCAGCGTTGAACCGCGGGAGAGCGGTACCGGGGAGCTGTTTTTT
TRBV29-1	many	TRBJ2-1	17	TRBD2	CSVAGTSGTTAYNEQFF	TGCAGCGTTGCAGGGACTAGCGGGACGACAGCCTACAATGAGCAGTTCTTC
TRBV28	many	TRBJ2-1	14	.	CASSFSQAVAEQFF	TGTGCCAGCAGTTTTTCACAGGCGGTAGCGGAGCAGTTCTTC
TRBV21-1	many	TRBJ2-1	14	.	CASSRGTRDNEQFF	TGTGCCAGCAGCCGGGGGACTAGAGACAATGAGCAGTTCTTC
TRBV12-5	many	TRBJ2-5	11	.	CASGDQETQYF	TGTGCTAGTGGGGACCAAGAGACCCAGTACTTC
TRBV20-1	many	TRBJ2-7	14	TRBD2	CSAYSGIDTYEQYF	TGCAGTGCCTATAGCGGGATTGATACCTACGAGCAGTACTTC
TRBV30	many	TRBJ1-6	13	.	CAWSEQGGSPLHF	TGTGCCTGGAGTGAGCAGGGAGGATCACCCCTCCACTTT
TRBV6-1	many	TRBJ2-5	12	.	CASSEVKETQYF	TGTGCCAGCAGTGAGGTGAAAGAGACCCAGTACTTC
TRBV18	many	TRBJ2-1	15	TRBD1	CASSLLQGALNEQFF	TGTGCCAGCTCACTACTCCAGGGGGCGCTTAATGAGCAGTTCTTC
TRBV7-9	many	TRBJ2-2	14	.	CASSFMGDTGELFF	TGTGCCAGCAGCTTTATGGGGGACACCGGGGAGCTGTTTTTT
TRBV12-3/TRBV12-4	many	TRBJ1-4	15	.	CASSGSRATNEKLFF	TGTGCCAGCAGTGGGAGTAGAGCAACTAATGAAAAACTGTTTTTT
TRBV29-1	.	TRBJ2-6	14	.	CSVGDNSGANVLTF	TGCAGCGTTGGGGACAACTCTGGGGCCAACGTCCTGACTTTC
TRBV4-2	.	TRBJ2-3	15	.	CASSQDLTSTDTQYF	TGTGCCAGCAGCCAAGATCTCACGAGCACAGATACGCAGTATTTT
TRBV20-1	many	TRBJ1-5	15	.	CSAPVGGYSNQPQHF	TGCAGTGCTCCCGTCGGGGGGTATAGCAATCAGCCCCAGCATTTT
TRBV6-2/TRBV6-3	many	TRBJ2-7	15	TRBD1	CASSLRRTGDYEQYF	TGTGCCAGCAGCCTCCGGCGGACAGGGGACTACGAGCAGTACTTC
TRBV28	.	TRBJ2-2	17	TRBD1	CASSPPSPGQGVRELFF	TGTGCCAGCAGTCCTCCATCCCCCGGACAGGGGGTAAGGGAGCTGTTTTTT
TRBV28	many	TRBJ2-7	12	.	CASSPQGIGQYF	TGTGCCAGCAGCCCACAGGGAATAGGGCAGTACTTC
TRBV7-9	many	TRBJ2-7	14	TRBD1	CASSPGQGFYEQYF	TGTGCCAGCAGTCCGGGACAGGGTTTCTACGAGCAGTACTTC
TRBV11-3	many	TRBJ2-5	13	.	CASSFAGVETQYF	TGTGCCAGCAGCTTTGCAGGGGTGGAGACCCAGTACTTC
TRBV7-9	many	TRBJ2-7	18	TRBD2	CASSLGGGLAGRSYEQYF	TGTGCCAGCAGCTTAGGGGGGGGACTAGCGGGGCGCTCCTACGAGCAGTACTTC
TRBV12-5	many	TRBJ2-1	18	TRBD1	CASGSSSTTGGSYNEQFF	TGTGCTAGTGGTTCCTCCTCAACAACAGGGGGCTCCTACAATGAGCAGTTCTTC